The 14 T cell receptor beta chains listed next were all sequenced from one sample in a study of cytomegalovirus exposure and HLA in healthy donors. Both 60 Vbeta primers and 13 Jbeta primers went into the PCR. Sequencing used immunoSEQ multiplex PCR; TCRdb keeps in-frame clones, though not all of them. The table has some 87,000 clones, 62% seen once. Sequenced sample: PBMCs. These receptors came from a woman in her thirties in good health and CMV-seropositive.

V usage is TRBV5-1 and J usage is TRBJ2-5, with D possibly TRBD1 on 6 matching bases. The CDR3 length is 14 residues. Trimming removed 0 bases from V and 5 bases from J, with 11 bases in between. Germline CDR1 and CDR2: SGHRS and YFSETQ. As DNA, the CDR3 is TGCGCCAGCAGCTTGGGGCAGGGGAGTGAGACCCAGTACTTC. Amino acid sequence: CASSLGQGSETQYF.

In its sample, this clone was seen once. The J gene is TRBJ2-5, the V gene TRBV19, with TRBD1 as a possible D gene (6 bases). The CDR3 loop spans 15 amino acids. In germline, CDR1 is LNHDA, CDR2 SQIVND (reference sequence). Trimming removed 4 bases at V and 0 bases at J, with 12 bases between. The CDR3, as DNA: TGTGCCAGTAGTACCGGACAGCCGTACCAAGAGACCCAGTACTTC. Amino acid sequence: CASSTGQPYQETQYF.

This clone was seen a few times. This chain joins TRBV5-6 and TRBJ1-1; no clear D gene. The germline V gene has CDR1 SGHDT and CDR2 YYEEEE. CDR3 length: 15 residues. Trimming took 2 bases from V and 2 from J, leaving 13 bases between them. The CDR3 loop is CASSLNRVRNTEAFF. CDR3 bases: TGTGCCAGCAGCTTAAATCGTGTCCGTAACACTGAAGCTTTCTTT. The variable domain in full, with the rest retrieved from reference TRBV5-6 and TRBJ1-1, is DAGVTQSPTHLIKTRGQQVTLRCSPKSGHDTVSWYQQALGQGPQFIFQYYEEEERQRGNFPDRFSGHQFPNYSSELNVNALLLGDSALYLCASSLNRVRNTEAFFGQGTRLTVV.

The genes are TRBV28 and TRBJ1-2, with D perhaps TRBD1 (5 bases). V was pared by 6 bases and J by 4 bases, with 6 bases between. The germline V gene has CDR1 MDHEN and CDR2 SYDVKM. The CDR3 totals 11 residues. The CDR3 sequence: CASRDIYGYTF. In DNA, the CDR3 is TGTGCCAGCAGGGACATCTATGGCTACACCTTC.

The chain employs TRBV19 and TRBJ2-2, with a tentative D call TRBD1 (5 bases). The germline V and J ends were trimmed by 8 bases and 4 bases, with 23 bases remaining between them. The CDR3 loop spans 17 amino acids. The V gene's germline CDR1 is LNHDA and CDR2 SQIVND (reference sequence). CDR3 coding DNA: TGTGCCAGTCGGTCGGTCAGGGTTGTCGAAGGCACCGGGGAGCTGTTTTTT. Its protein is CASRSVRVVEGTGELFF.

In its sample, this clone was seen once. This rearrangement joins TRBV21-1 to TRBJ2-7; the table's D call, TRBD2, has no DNA check behind it. TRBV21-1 is a pseudogene segment. The CDR3 has 16 amino acids. CDR3: CASSKGDSVNSYEQYF. In DNA, the CDR3 is TGTGCCAGCAGCAAGGGGGACTCGGTCAACTCCTACGAGCAGTACTTC.

This clone was seen only a few times. The chain has TRBV19 and TRBJ1-4, with TRBD1 matching 8 bases. Germline V CDR1 and CDR2: LNHDA, SQIVND (reference sequence). V was clipped by 5 bases and J by 7 bases; unmatched bases: 3. The CDR3 covers 13 residues. CDR3 DNA sequence: TGTGCCAGTAGTCAGGGGGCTGGTGAAAAACTGTTTTTT. As protein: CASSQGAGEKLFF.

This sequence joins TRBV4-1 and TRBJ1-1; 8 bases align to TRBD1. V was pared by 4 bases and J by 2 bases, with 3 bases of the junction left unmatched. The length of the CDR3 is 14 residues. Germline CDR1 reads MGHRA; CDR2 reads YSYEKL. CDR3 DNA: TGCGCCAGCAGCCCTGGACAGGGAAACACTGAAGCTTTCTTT. Translated: CASSPGQGNTEAFF.

J is TRBJ2-1 and V is TRBV27, with TRBD2 as a possible D gene (7 bases). The germline V and J ends were trimmed by 3 bases and 15 bases, with 15 bases remaining between them. Germline V gene lookup returns CDR1 MNHEY and CDR2 SMNVEV (reference sequence). The CDR3 is 12 amino acids. The CDR3 DNA sequence: TGTGCCAGCAGTTTGCGAGGGGGGGAACGGTTCTTC. Protein sequence: CASSLRGGERFF.

The chain is built from TRBV27 and TRBJ1-5; TRBD1 is a possible D gene (6 bases). The CDR3 runs to 17 residues. CDR1 and CDR2 (germline): MNHEY, SMNVEV (reference sequence). Deletions cut 5 bases from V and 0 bases from J, with 17 bases between. DNA of the CDR3: TGTGCCAGCAGTCCCCTTCAGGGGTGGTATAGCAATCAGCCCCAGCATTTT. Amino acids: CASSPLQGWYSNQPQHF.

The chain combines TRBV19 with TRBJ1-5, with a tentative D call TRBD1 (5 bases). This CDR3 contains 15 residues. The V gene lost 1 base and the J gene lost 6 bases, with 13 bases spanning the gap. CDR1 and CDR2 (germline): LNHDA, SQIVND (reference sequence). CDR3 coding DNA: TGTGCCAGTAGTATAGTATTAACAGGAGCTCAGCCCCAGCATTTT. This sequence encodes CASSIVLTGAQPQHF.

The rearrangement joins TRBV27 to TRBJ1-2; 10 bases map to TRBD1. The CDR3 is made up of 16 amino acids. Losses at the gene ends were 2 bases for V and 3 bases for J; bases not matched to a gene: 6. Germline CDR1 MNHEY, CDR2 SMNVEV (reference sequence). DNA of the CDR3: TGTGCCAGCAGTTTAACCGGGACAGGGGTCGACTATGGCTACACCTTC. It is translated as CASSLTGTGVDYGYTF.

The chain couples TRBV25-1 to TRBJ2-3; 8 nucleotides agree with TRBD2. This CDR3 spans 16 amino acids. V was clipped by 3 bases and J by 5 bases; unmatched bases: 10. Germline-derived CDR1 and CDR2 are MGHDK and SYGVNS. The CDR3 protein is CASSDTMRGAGDTQYF. In nucleotides, the CDR3 is TGTGCCAGCAGTGATACGATGCGGGGGGCAGGAGATACGCAGTATTTT.

The chain has TRBV27 and TRBJ2-7; TRBD2 matches 13 bases. There are 17 residues in the CDR3. With 4 bases clipped from V and 0 bases from J, the junction kept 6 bases outside the gene matches. Germline V gives CDR1 MNHEY, CDR2 SMNVEV (reference sequence). The CDR3 sequence: CASSSVWTSGSSYEQYF. The CDR3 DNA reads TGTGCCAGCAGTTCCGTGTGGACTAGCGGGAGCTCCTACGAGCAGTACTTC.